A single sample is the source of the 8 T cell receptor beta chains below, sequenced in a study of T cell responses to AZD1222 COVID-19 vaccine. Repertoires were generated with immunoSEQ multiplex PCR, while TCRdb's copy carries only in-frame clones and drops some. The sample includes about 100,000 clones, 70% to 90% of them seen just once. The sample here was peripheral blood, taken on day 0 of AZD1222 vaccination. These receptor sequences come from an adult in good health.

The chain is built from TRBV5-4 and TRBJ2-5, with D maybe TRBD2 (5 bases). Germline-derived CDR1 and CDR2 are SGHNT and YYREEE (reference sequence). This CDR3 has 14 residues. V lost 0 bases to trimming and J lost 3 bases, with 9 bases between them. The CDR3 coding sequence is TGTGCCAGCAGCTTGGCGGGAAGGGAAGAGACCCAGTACTTC. It yields the protein CASSLAGREETQYF.

The chain recombines TRBV10-3 with TRBJ1-4; 9 bases align to TRBD1. Losses at the gene ends were 5 bases for V and 6 bases for J; bases not matched to a gene: 7. This CDR3 comprises 15 residues. The V gene's germline CDR1 is ENHRY and CDR2 SYGVKD. The CDR3 nucleotides read TGTGCCATCAGTCCGGGACAGGGCAAGGATGAAAAACTGTTTTTT. Its translation: CAISPGQGKDEKLFF.

The chain carries TRBV28 and TRBJ2-7, with 10 bases lining up with TRBD2. There are 14 residues in the CDR3. In germline, CDR1 is MDHEN, CDR2 SYDVKM. The ends lost 6 bases at V and 7 bases at J; junction bases unmatched: 9. The CDR3 region is CASRTPVAGGEQYF. The DNA of the CDR3 is TGTGCCAGCAGGACACCGGTAGCGGGAGGAGAGCAGTACTTC.

The V gene is TRBV29-1, the J gene TRBJ2-7, with D perhaps being TRBD1 or TRBD2 (5 bases each). Per the germline V gene, CDR1 is SQVTM and CDR2 is ANQGSEA. The CDR3 totals 13 residues. Trimming pared 3 bases from V and 3 bases from J, leaving 12 bases between. The CDR3 sequence: CSVDPGQNYEQYF. The CDR3, as DNA: TGCAGCGTTGACCCGGGGCAAAACTACGAGCAGTACTTC.

The rearrangement uses TRBV5-1 and TRBJ1-1; D remains unclear. This CDR3 has 16 residues. V was trimmed by 0 bases and J by 3 bases, leaving 15 bases between them. Per germline, CDR1 SGHRS and CDR2 YFSETQ. CDR3 sequence: CASSLGSVQMDTEAFF. CDR3 nucleotide sequence: TGCGCCAGCAGCTTGGGGTCGGTACAGATGGACACTGAAGCTTTCTTT.

The genes are TRBV4-1 and TRBJ2-3, with 12 positions matching TRBD2. In germline, CDR1 is MGHRA, CDR2 YSYEKL. There are 14 residues in the CDR3. V lost 2 bases to trimming and J lost 11 bases; unmatched junction nucleotides: 5. CDR3 coding DNA: TGCGCCAGCAGCCAAACGACTAGCGGGAGTCAGCAGTATTTT. It encodes CASSQTTSGSQQYF.

The chain joins TRBV28 to TRBJ1-4; 8 nucleotides match TRBD1. The V gene end was trimmed by 5 bases and the J gene end by 7 bases; junction bases not matched to a gene: 9. Germline loops: CDR1 MDHEN, CDR2 SYDVKM. The CDR3 has 15 residues. The CDR3 protein is CASSTIRQGSEKLFF. The DNA of the CDR3 is TGTGCCAGCAGTACTATCAGACAGGGGTCTGAAAAACTGTTTTTT.

V gene TRBV4-3 combines with J gene TRBJ2-3; D ambiguous. V was cut by 0 bases and J by 5 bases, with 12 bases left in between. Germline lookup yields CDR1 LGHNA and CDR2 YSLEER. This CDR3 comprises 15 residues. The CDR3 protein is CASSQDGPNGDTQYF. In nucleotides, the CDR3 is TGCGCCAGCAGCCAAGATGGCCCCAACGGAGATACGCAGTATTTT.